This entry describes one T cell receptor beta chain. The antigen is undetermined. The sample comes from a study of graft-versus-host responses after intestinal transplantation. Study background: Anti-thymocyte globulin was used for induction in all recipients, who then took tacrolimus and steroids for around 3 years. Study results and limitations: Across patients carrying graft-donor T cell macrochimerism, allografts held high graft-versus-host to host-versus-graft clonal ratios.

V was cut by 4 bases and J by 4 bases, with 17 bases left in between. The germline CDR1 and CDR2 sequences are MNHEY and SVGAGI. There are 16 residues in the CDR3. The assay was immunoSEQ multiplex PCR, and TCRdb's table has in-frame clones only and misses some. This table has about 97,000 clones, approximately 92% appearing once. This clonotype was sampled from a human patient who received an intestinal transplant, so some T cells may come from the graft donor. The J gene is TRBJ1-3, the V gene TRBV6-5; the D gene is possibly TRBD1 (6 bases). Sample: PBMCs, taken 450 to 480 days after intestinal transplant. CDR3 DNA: TGTGCCAGCAGTTCCTCGGGGGGGGCGGGAGGAAACACCATATATTTT. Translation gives CASSSSGGAGGNTIYF.